This TCR beta chain was captured in a study of T cells after yellow fever vaccination. This clonotype was observed a few times. A junction boundary mismatches the germline segment, possibly from a read error. Germline values: CDR1 LNHNV, CDR2 YYDKDF (reference sequence). The CDR3 is 13 residues long. 5'RACE template switching added a universal primer site and UMIs to TCR cDNA. TCRdb redid the calling of the 5' RACE reads with MiXCR, one entry per CDR3 protein. The repertoire holds 120,000 or so distinct CDR3 sequences, roughly 15% seen once, with roughly 47% in the top ten. The V and J genes are TRBV15 and TRBJ1-5; D unresolved. Source: CD8+ T cells sorted from PBMCs, taken 5 days after the yellow fever booster vaccination. The sequence was collected from a man in his late teens or twenties who received the YFV17D yellow fever vaccine. The CDR3 protein is CATSRDRDQPQHF. The CDR3 DNA reads TGTGCCACCAGCCGAGATAGGGATCAGCCCCAGCATTTT.